What follows is one T cell receptor beta chain and its context. What it binds is not known. The CDR3 has 13 amino acids. With 4 bases removed from V and 2 bases from J, the gap between germline ends came to 9 bases. The germline gives CDR1 SGHNT, CDR2 YYREEE (reference sequence). On average about 100,000 T cells per donor were immunosequenced. These data belong to a study of T cells in tuberculosis. Notes on the study in general: Classification accuracy was 75% to 90% (AUROC approximately 0.89) with the GMM-specific repertoire. Shorter CDR3-alpha in active tuberculosis partly drove smaller distances.

Measured with immunoSEQ multiplex PCR; TCRdb has only the in-frame clones, and not every one. Among under 40,000 clones listed, 94% were seen once. Sequencing was performed on PBMCs. This clonotype was sampled from a donor under 30 with latent tuberculosis or without tuberculosis infection. The rearrangement joins TRBV5-4 to TRBJ2-5; D may be TRBD2 (6 bases). This CDR3 is CASSPREQETQYF. The CDR3 DNA follows: TGTGCCAGCAGCCCCCGGGAGCAAGAGACCCAGTACTTC.